This TCR beta chain originates from a study of T cells in localized non-small cell lung cancer (dated by TCRdb to 2018 to 2021). Looking at the study overall: Comparing tumors with uninvolved tumor-adjacent lungs, the study looked at the T cell repertoires of about 240 patients with early-stage NSCLC. The cohort consisted of a few hundred treatment-naive NSCLC patients whose localized lung tumors had been resected. The mean age of the NSCLC patients was about 67 years, with 130 or so men and around 100 women. Results and caveats for the whole study, not just this receptor: Because multi-region tumor sequencing was not done, intratumor heterogeneity could not be ruled out. A median of about 55 of the top 100 tumor clones were detected in paired uninvolved adjacent lung, and around 30 of these tumor clones were also found among the top 100 clones of the paired uninvolved adjacent lung. The highest T cell clonality was observed in uninvolved tumor-adjacent lung, where clonality exceeded that of tumor, suggesting that antigenic responses were more focused in uninvolved tumor-adjacent lung. Longer overall survival was associated with higher blood T cell density, whereas shorter survival was associated with higher adjacent-lung clonality. Because the study design was exploratory, TCR variables were selected using unadjusted p-values without false-discovery rate correction.

Per the germline V gene (reference sequence), GTSNPN is the CDR1 and SVGIG is the CDR2. From the cysteine through the phenylalanine, the CDR3 covers 15 amino acids. Only the CDR3 DNA is retained, 45 bases long and in frame from the first base. Relative to germline, V is 1 base shorter and J is 9 bases shorter, with 19 bases between their ends. TCR beta CDR3 regions were sequenced from DNA using the immunoSEQ Assay. The study's own analysis went as follows. T cell density was computed as TCR beta template counts normalized to usable DNA estimated by amplifying housekeeping genes. Richness was estimated with the preseqR package, extrapolating to 400,000 templates for PBMC samples and 120,000 templates for tissue samples. Clonality was calculated as one minus Pielou's evenness. Tissue-enriched TCRs were identified by differential abundance testing using productive amino-acid clonotypes, minimum total count 5 and alpha 0.1. The Jaccard Index and the Morisita Overlap Index were used to measure repertoire overlap between compartments. GLIPH clustered TCR beta CDR3s with public tetramer-defined viral CDR3s; viral motifs required at least three viral sequences plus V-gene enrichment. The source is immuneACCESS, and TCRdb retained only in-frame sequences with V and J called. Part of the clones is not carried over; for the studies checked, unresolved V genes explain less than half of this, and the remainder is unexplained. That table gives V, J and clone size, and the DNA gave D and trimming. This sample holds tens of thousands of clones; about 88% were observed only once. About 2.5% of the sample is held by the ten biggest clonotypes.

Worth noting for this clone: There is no known antigen for this receptor. No base quality information exists; no much larger clone differs at one position.

At diagnosis, tumor, uninvolved tumor-adjacent lung and peripheral blood were collected and then preserved as a mix of FFPE and fresh-frozen material. Blood samples were analyzed as peripheral blood mononuclear cells for TCR repertoire profiling. The receptor was isolated from a man between 35 and 75 years old with stage II lung adenocarcinoma. This specimen was PBMCs, taken before any cancer treatment. The chain is made from TRBV30 and TRBJ1-5; the D gene is unclear. The sequence in DNA is TGTGCCTGGAGTGCGGGGATGGAACGGTCGCGGCCCCAGCATTTT. Its translation is CAWSAGMERSRPQHF.